What follows are 5 T cell receptor beta chains derived from one specimen sequenced in a study of OX40 agonist ivuxolimab in advanced cancers. Clones were sequenced by immunoSEQ multiplex PCR, and TCRdb holds only the in-frame ones, with some missing. Altogether fewer than 35,000 clones are present, over 60% being singletons, with the ten largest covering roughly 25%. The material sequenced was CD4+ or CD8+ T cells sorted from blood, taken in a trial of the OX40 agonist ivuxolimab. The receptors come from an adult with an advanced solid tumor such as melanoma, head and neck, liver or kidney cancer.

The chain is built from TRBV6-4 and TRBJ2-2; 8 bases agree with TRBD1. In germline, CDR1 is MRHNA, CDR2 SNTAGT. The trim removed 6 bases at V and 5 bases at J, leaving 5 bases unmatched. The length of the CDR3 is 14 residues. The CDR3 spells CASRHQGATGELFF. The CDR3 coding sequence is TGTGCCAGCAGACACCAGGGGGCGACCGGGGAGCTGTTTTTT.

The V call is TRBV18, the J call TRBJ1-2; 10 bases line up with TRBD1. The V gene's germline CDR1 is KGHSH and CDR2 LQKENI. The V gene end was trimmed by 1 base and the J gene end by 1 base; junction bases not matched to a gene: 9. The CDR3 has 18 amino acids. The DNA of the CDR3 is TGTGCCAGCTCACCACGACCCCCCGGGACAGGGGATAACTATGGCTACACCTTC. Amino acid sequence: CASSPRPPGTGDNYGYTF.

The V call is TRBV29-1, the J call TRBJ1-2; no clear D. CDR1 is SQVTM, CDR2 ANQGSEA, per germline. V lost 6 bases and J 8 bases, leaving 16 bases between the germline ends. The CDR3 contains 12 residues. CDR3 DNA sequence: TGCAGCGTCTCTGTGGCCTATGAAGGCTACACCTTC. It yields the protein CSVSVAYEGYTF.

The chain has TRBV6-5 and TRBJ1-2; possible D gene TRBD1, 6 bases. CDR1 and CDR2 from the germline V gene are MNHEY and SVGAGI. This CDR3 spans 13 amino acids. V lost 6 bases to trimming and J lost 4 bases, with 12 bases between them. The CDR3 DNA reads TGTGCCAGCAGACCGGACAGAGTCTATGGCTACACCTTC. Amino acids: CASRPDRVYGYTF.

The V gene is TRBV9, the J gene TRBJ2-1; D is undetermined. The CDR3 extends over 14 amino acids. V was cut by 3 bases and J by 6 bases, with 13 bases left in between. CDR1 and CDR2 (germline): SGDLS, YYNGEE. CDR3 nucleotides: TGTGCCAGCAGCGCCGCTATCCCTAGCAATGAGCAGTTCTTC. It translates to CASSAAIPSNEQFF.